Listed here are 17 T cell receptor beta chains from one sample, sequenced in a study of T cells in Graves' hyperthyroidism and ophthalmopathy. RNA transcripts were the template for amplifying TCR beta CDR3 regions. TCR CDR3 underwent first-round RT-PCR with the HTBI primer set. TCRdb used MiXCR to reprocess the multiplex PCR reads, holding one entry per CDR3 protein. The sample records hundreds of thousands of distinct CDR3 sequences, around 15% being singletons. The specimen sequenced was blood. These receptors were taken from a woman in her late teens or twenties with Graves' hyperthyroidism.

The V gene is TRBV7-2, the J gene TRBJ2-3; unclear D gene. V was pared by 3 bases and J by 2 bases, with 9 bases between. This CDR3 spans 14 amino acids. Germline lookup yields CDR1 SGHTA and CDR2 FQGNSA. The CDR3 is CASSFLISTDTQYF. The CDR3 nucleotides are TGTGCCAGCAGCTTCTTGATCTCCACAGATACGCAGTATTTT.

The chain carries TRBV13 and TRBJ1-3; D remains unclear. This CDR3 has 17 residues. Between the trimmed V and J ends, which lost 5 bases and 2 bases, there was a span of 19 bases. Germline CDR1 and CDR2: PRHDT and FYEKMQ (reference sequence). CDR3: CASSPLVLMSPGNTIYF. The CDR3 coding sequence is TGTGCCAGCAGCCCCCTGGTCTTAATGTCTCCTGGAAACACCATATATTTT.

This clonotype has ten or more counts. The gene calls are TRBV11-2 and TRBJ2-1, with D unclear. Trimming shortened V by 5 bases and J by 1 base, and 12 bases separated the two germline ends. This CDR3 has 15 residues. Germline V CDR1 and CDR2: SGHAT, FQNNGV. CDR3 region: CASSGVKGSYNEQFF. The CDR3 bases are TGTGCCAGCAGCGGGGTCAAGGGTTCCTACAATGAGCAGTTCTTC.

This clonotype was recorded a few times. The genes are TRBV2 and TRBJ2-3, with 10 bases lining up with TRBD2. Germline V gene data show CDR1 as SNHLY and CDR2 as FYNNEI. There are 15 residues in the CDR3. V gave up 8 bases and J gave up 4 bases; unmatched junction bases: 9. Written as DNA, the CDR3 is TGTGCCAGCGCTGAGAGTAGCGGGAGGTCAGATACGCAGTATTTT. It yields the protein CASAESSGRSDTQYF.

This clonotype has at least ten counts. The chain couples TRBV3-1 to TRBJ2-5; 9 nucleotides match TRBD1. Germline CDR1 reads LGHDT; CDR2 reads YNNKEL (reference sequence). Losses at the gene ends were 1 base for V and 3 bases for J; bases not matched to a gene: 0. The CDR3 consists of 14 residues. The DNA for the CDR3 is TGTGCCAGCAGCCAAGGGGACAGGGAAGAGACCCAGTACTTC. Translation: CASSQGDREETQYF.

This clonotype appeared many times. The J gene is TRBJ1-1, the V gene TRBV27, with D possibly matching TRBD1 (6 bases). CDR1 MNHEY and CDR2 SMNVEV come from the germline V gene (reference sequence). V dropped 3 bases and J dropped 5 bases, with 22 bases sitting between them. The length of the CDR3 is 17 residues. The CDR3 here is CASSFGQGLLWGTEAFF. The CDR3 DNA reads TGTGCCAGCAGTTTCGGTCAGGGGTTGCTTTGGGGGACTGAAGCTTTCTTT.

This clonotype has only a few counts. This chain connects TRBV12-3 or TRBV12-4 to TRBJ2-1; D uncertain. The V end was cut by 1 base, the J end by 8 bases, with 12 bases between. There are 14 residues in the CDR3. CDR3: CASSLVGPADEQFF. As DNA, the CDR3 is TGTGCCAGCAGTTTAGTTGGACCCGCCGATGAGCAGTTCTTC.

The rearrangement links TRBV11-2 to TRBJ2-1; 7 bases agree with TRBD2. The CDR3 is 15 amino acids. J gave up 6 bases and V 3 bases, and 8 bases lay outside the gene matches. Per germline, CDR1 SGHAT and CDR2 FQNNGV. CDR3 in amino acids: CASSLGGRVGNEQFF. The CDR3 DNA reads TGTGCCAGCAGCTTGGGCGGGAGAGTGGGCAATGAGCAGTTCTTC. Filled out from reference TRBV11-2 and TRBJ2-1, the complete variable domain reads EAGVAQSPRYKIIEKRQSVAFWCNPISGHATLYWYQQILGQGPKLLIQFQNNGVVDDSQLPKDRFSAERLKGVDSTLKIQPAKLEDSAVYLCASSLGGRVGNEQFFGPGTRLTVL.

This clonotype was observed a few times. V and J are TRBV20-1 and TRBJ1-1; D not certain. Trimming took off 1 base at V and 1 base at J, with 13 bases between the two ends. Germline V gene data show CDR1 as DFQATT and CDR2 as SNEGSKA (reference sequence). The CDR3 has 15 amino acids. The CDR3 loop reads CSARGAGRQNTEAFF. The CDR3 nucleotides are TGCAGTGCTAGAGGGGCAGGACGACAGAACACTGAAGCTTTCTTT.

The CDR3 sequence is CAISAGGGGGYTF. DNA of the CDR3: TGTGCCATCAGTGCAGGGGGCGGCGGTGGCTACACCTTC. The gene calls are TRBV10-3 and TRBJ1-2, with 8 bases identical to TRBD1. Germline V gene data show CDR1 as ENHRY and CDR2 as SYGVKD. The ends lost 4 bases at V and 7 bases at J; junction bases unmatched: 5. The CDR3 covers 13 residues.

This clonotype was seen a few times. V and J are TRBV24-1 and TRBJ2-1; 7 bases align to TRBD2. J gave up 4 bases and V 1 base, and 0 bases lay outside the gene matches. Germline assignment: CDR1 KGHDR and CDR2 SFDVKD. This CDR3 region has 14 residues. The CDR3 spells CATSDLAGYNEQFF. DNA of the CDR3: TGTGCCACCAGTGATTTAGCGGGATACAATGAGCAGTTCTTC.

The rearrangement links TRBV4-3 to TRBJ1-6; D is perhaps TRBD1 (5 bases). This CDR3 has 15 amino acids. The ends were cut back, 0 bases at V and 10 bases at J, with 13 bases in the middle. The germline V gene has CDR1 LGHNA and CDR2 YSLEER. DNA of the CDR3: TGCGCCAGCAGCCAAGATTTTGGGGCTGCGTCACCCCTCCACTTT. It translates to CASSQDFGAASPLHF.

This clonotype appeared many times. J is TRBJ2-1 and V is TRBV7-2; 8 bases are shared with TRBD2. V lost 5 bases, J lost 1 base, and 7 bases stayed unmatched. CDR1 is SGHTA and CDR2 is FQGNSA in the germline V gene. This CDR3 has 16 amino acids. The CDR3 protein is CASSLGGTRSYNEQFF. DNA for the CDR3: TGTGCCAGCAGCCTCGGAGGGACTAGATCCTACAATGAGCAGTTCTTC.

The gene calls are TRBV6-1 and TRBJ2-7, with D perhaps being TRBD1 or TRBD2 (5 bases each). This CDR3 is 12 amino acids long. The V end was cut by 9 bases, the J end by 6 bases, with 15 bases between. Per the germline V gene, CDR1 is MNHNS and CDR2 is SASEGT. CDR3 nucleotide sequence: TGTGCCAGTTGCCCTGGGGGAGCCGAGCAGTACTTC. Its translation: CASCPGGAEQYF.

This clonotype came up many times. The genes are TRBV4-1 and TRBJ2-7, with 8 bases lining up with TRBD1. Germline V lookup: CDR1 MGHRA, CDR2 YSYEKL. V trimming: 5 bases; J trimming: 5 bases; junction bases outside the gene matches: 11. The CDR3 consists of 15 residues. The CDR3 region is CASSFRPGTGDEQYF. The CDR3, as DNA: TGCGCCAGCAGCTTCCGACCCGGGACAGGCGACGAGCAGTACTTC.

This rearrangement joins TRBV7-7 to TRBJ2-5, with 9 nucleotides matching TRBD2. The CDR3 covers 15 residues. V shed 5 bases, J shed 6 bases, and the junction held 10 bases outside the gene matches. The germline V gene encodes CDR1 SSHAT and CDR2 FNYEAQ (reference sequence). The CDR3 nucleotides are TGTGCCAGCAGCCCCACCGGGACTAGCATGCAGACCCAGTACTTC. Residues: CASSPTGTSMQTQYF. Filled out from reference TRBV7-7 and TRBJ2-5, the complete variable domain reads GAGVSQSPRYKVTKRGQDVTLRCDPISSHATLYWYQQALGQGPEFLTYFNYEAQPDKSGLPSDRFSAERPEGSISTLTIQRTEQRDSAMYRCASSPTGTSMQTQYFGPGTRLLVL.

V gene TRBV6-1 combines with J gene TRBJ1-5, with a weak D call TRBD1 (6 bases). V was shortened by 4 bases and J by 9 bases, with 13 bases between the two germline ends. Germline CDR1 reads MNHNS; CDR2 reads SASEGT. The CDR3 has 13 amino acids. Here the CDR3 DNA reads TGTGCCAGCAGTGTGGGACACCAGTCGCCCCAGCATTTT. Translated: CASSVGHQSPQHF.